The source of this T cell receptor beta chain is a study of B cell selection in AIRE deficiency. Trimming took off 5 bases at V and 15 bases at J, with 20 bases between the two ends. The germline V gene has CDR1 SGHVS and CDR2 FNYEAQ. The CDR3 has 13 amino acids. Here immunoSEQ multiplex PCR was the method, and the copy in TCRdb shows in-frame clones only, minus some. The repertoire includes 22,000 or so clones, 97% of them detected once, and 0.3% sits in the top ten. The sorted conventional CD4 T cells were gated as CD4+CD127+. Sequenced sample: conventional CD4+ T cells sorted from PBMCs. The chain has TRBV7-6 and TRBJ2-1; D may be TRBD2 (5 bases). The sequence derives from a human donor with AIRE deficiency. The CDR3 protein is CASSPDGQADGFF. DNA of the CDR3: TGTGCCAGCAGCCCAGACGGGCAAGCGGACGGGTTCTTC.